This TCR beta chain is drawn from a study of T cell responses to AZD1222 COVID-19 vaccine. CDR3 length: 14 amino acids. With 4 bases clipped from V and 3 bases from J, the junction kept 2 bases outside the gene matches. Germline CDR1 and CDR2: MGHDK and SYGVNS. The method was immunoSEQ multiplex PCR; TCRdb's version includes in-frame clones alone and lacks a portion of them. The sample has about 73,000 clones, about 91% seen once. The sample was peripheral blood, taken on day 0 of AZD1222 vaccination. The origin of this receptor is an adult in good health. V usage is TRBV25-1 and J usage is TRBJ1-5; 8 nucleotides agree with TRBD1. CDR3 bases: TGTGCCAGCAGTGGGACAGGGCCCAATCAGCCCCAGCATTTT. It is translated as CASSGTGPNQPQHF.